This T cell receptor (beta chain) was obtained from a study of vaccination and CD4 T cells after COVID-19. Comment on this clonotype: Its antigen is currently unknown.

Stated treatment: roughly 11-day PBMC culture with coronavirus spike peptide pools or control peptides (ViraFEST assay). Germline assignment: CDR1 MDHEN and CDR2 SYDVKM. V lost 7 bases and J lost 2; bases outside the gene matches: 7. This CDR3 region has 14 residues. Sequenced with the Oncomine TCR Beta short-read assay was DNA taken from cultured CD4+ T cells. TCRdb recomputed calls from the PCR reads with MiXCR, one row per CDR3 protein. The profile covers some 15,000 distinct CDR3 sequences, with 35% to 50% appearing a single time and roughly 5.5% taken by the ten largest. The clonotype originates from a human donor who had recovered from COVID-19. The input for sequencing was CD4+ T cells from blood, cultured in vitro, taken before SARS-CoV-2 vaccination. The rearrangement uses TRBV28 and TRBJ2-7; the match to TRBD1 covers 8 bases. The CDR3 reads CASTGQGSPYEQYF. As DNA, the CDR3 is TGTGCCAGCACCGGACAGGGTAGCCCCTACGAGCAGTACTTC.